These 12 T cell receptor beta chains share one sample of origin, sequenced in a study of beta chain features in type 1 diabetes. Of the isolated RNA, all was reverse transcribed, and so the sequenced material was expressed TCRB transcripts. Sequencing was performed with immunoSEQ multiplex PCR; in TCRdb, only in-frame clones are kept and a portion is missing. Of about 410,000 clones in the sample, 11% to 15% were seen once. The source material was naive CD4+ T cells from blood. Receptors were obtained from a man aged 25-40 years in good health.

Points on this clone: The junction departs from the called germline gene at one end, perhaps through a read error. Other DNA sequences in this sample translate to the same CDR3. CDR3 loop: CASSRGLAGADTQYF. CDR3 sequence (DNA): TGTGCTAGCAGCAGAGGACTAGCGGGAGCAGATACGCAGTATTTT. This chain uses TRBV7-7 with TRBJ2-3; 13 bases line up with TRBD2. Germline V lookup: CDR1 SSHAT, CDR2 FNYEAQ (reference sequence). The CDR3 covers 15 residues.

The chain is built from TRBV27 and TRBJ2-1, with TRBD2 matching 9 bases. This CDR3 is 15 amino acids long. Germline V lookup: CDR1 MNHEY, CDR2 SMNVEV (reference sequence). V trimming: 2 bases; J trimming: 7 bases; junction bases outside the gene matches: 6. The DNA for the CDR3 is TGTGCCAGCAGTTTAGGTGCGGGAGGGCGAAATGAGCAGTTCTTC. Its translation: CASSLGAGGRNEQFF.

This chain joins TRBV7-9 and TRBJ1-5; D remains unclear. Trimming left V 3 bases short and J 11 bases short, with 20 bases between. Germline-derived CDR1 and CDR2 are SEHNR and FQNEAQ (reference sequence). This CDR3 has 15 residues. CDR3 loop: CASSLSGRAPSSQHF. The CDR3, as DNA: TGTGCCAGCAGCTTGAGCGGGAGGGCACCCAGTTCCCAGCATTTT.

This chain uses TRBV4-3 with TRBJ1-4; TRBD1 matches at 7 bases. Germline V gene lookup returns CDR1 LGHNA and CDR2 YSLEER. The CDR3 has 16 residues. V lost 3 bases and J lost 3; bases outside the gene matches: 7. CDR3 in DNA: TGCGCCAGCAGCCATCGTAGGGGGCCGGCTAATGAAAAACTGTTTTTT. Encoded protein: CASSHRRGPANEKLFF.

The CDR3 protein is CASSQGNTGELFF. The DNA of the CDR3 is TGTGCCAGCAGTCAGGGGAACACCGGGGAGCTGTTTTTT. V is TRBV2 and J is TRBJ2-2, with D possibly being TRBD1 (5 bases). Trimming removed 5 bases from V and 1 base from J, with 5 bases in between. The CDR3 contains 13 residues. CDR1 SNHLY and CDR2 FYNNEI come from the germline V gene. Drawing the rest from reference TRBV2 and TRBJ2-2, the complete variable domain is EPEVTQTPSHQVTQMGQEVILRCVPISNHLYFYWYRQILGQKVEFLVSFYNNEISEKSEIFDDQFSVERPDGSNFTLKIRSTKLEDSAMYFCASSQGNTGELFFGEGSRLTVL.

V usage is TRBV9 and J usage is TRBJ2-2; 9 bases match TRBD2. With V trimmed by 1 base and J by 8 bases, 9 bases remained unmatched. Germline V gene sequence: CDR1 SGDLS, CDR2 YYNGEE. CDR3 length: 16 amino acids. The DNA for the CDR3 is TGTGCCAGCAGCGTATCTGCTAGCGGGGAAACGGGGGAGCTGTTTTTT. It is translated as CASSVSASGETGELFF.

The gene calls are TRBV2 and TRBJ2-5; the D call may be TRBD1 or TRBD2 (7 bases each). Germline-derived CDR1 and CDR2 are SNHLY and FYNNEI. V lost 5 bases and J lost 8, with 18 bases in between. The CDR3 spans 14 residues. CDR3 sequence reads: CASSLHPGGATQYF. As DNA, the CDR3 is TGTGCCAGCAGTCTCCACCCAGGGGGGGCAACCCAGTACTTC.

The V and J genes are TRBV27 and TRBJ2-2; a weak D match, TRBD2 (5 bases). V was clipped by 6 bases and J by 5 bases, with 16 bases between them. The CDR3 runs 15 residues. From germline, CDR1 is MNHEY and CDR2 SMNVEV (reference sequence). CDR3 coding DNA: TGTGCCAGCAGCACTAGTTTCCTGTTTACCGGGGAGCTGTTTTTT. It encodes CASSTSFLFTGELFF.

This clone was seen a few times. J is TRBJ2-5 and V is TRBV2, with 14 bases matching TRBD2. The CDR3 is made up of 16 amino acids. Trimming cost V 9 bases and J 5 bases; bases outside gene matches: 11. Per the germline V gene, CDR1 is SNHLY and CDR2 is FYNNEI. The CDR3 nucleotides read TGTGCCAGTAATCCGACTAGCGGGGGGGCCGGTGAGACCCAGTACTTC. Protein product: CASNPTSGGAGETQYF.

This clone has just a few counts. The chain is built from TRBV7-2 and TRBJ2-5; 10 positions match TRBD2. The CDR3 contains 17 residues. Germline CDR1 reads SGHTA; CDR2 reads FQGNSA. The ends lost 0 bases at V and 1 base at J; junction bases unmatched: 5. In nucleotides, the CDR3 is TGTGCCAGCAGCTTAGCCCCTAGCGGGGGATCCCAAGAGACCCAGTACTTC. Amino acids: CASSLAPSGGSQETQYF.

In this sample, this clone turned up a few times. The V call is TRBV4-3, the J call TRBJ1-2; a weak D match, TRBD1 (6 bases). From germline, CDR1 is LGHNA and CDR2 YSLEER. This CDR3 has 15 residues. V lost 1 base and J lost 3, with 12 bases in between. For the CDR3, the DNA is TGCGCCAGCAGCCAAGGGACAGTTTTTGACTATGGCTACACCTTC. This sequence encodes CASSQGTVFDYGYTF.

This clone was seen many times. This specimen includes other DNA sequences encoding the same CDR3. The gene calls are TRBV30 and TRBJ2-1; 8 bases fit TRBD2. The CDR3 contains 13 residues. Trimming removed 1 base from V and 6 bases from J; junction bases left unmatched: 2. Looked up from germline, CDR1 is GTSNPN and CDR2 is SVGIG (reference sequence). Here the CDR3 DNA reads TGTGCCTGGAGTGGCCGGGAGGGCAATGAGCAGTTCTTC. Protein sequence: CAWSGREGNEQFF.